This T cell receptor (beta chain) is from a study of type 1 regulatory T cells. Study at large: T-allo10 is a Tr1-enriched, alloantigen-specific CD4 T cell product made in vitro.

TCRdb re-called the reads with MiXCR, one entry per CDR3 protein. In the table there are 80,000 to 100,000 distinct CDR3 sequences, about a third of which are singletons. Trimming at V came to 3 bases and at J to 8 bases, leaving 9 bases not matched to a gene. Germline V lookup: CDR1 LNHNV, CDR2 YYDKDF (reference sequence). There are 15 residues in the CDR3. Sample: CD4+ T cells, either the whole sample or a sorted fraction (not recorded which). The TCR sequence derives from a human donor in good health. This sequence joins TRBV15 and TRBJ1-4, with 7 bases identical to TRBD1. The CDR3 nucleotides read TGTGCCACCAGCAGGGCTGACAGGGTAGGCGAAAAACTGTTTTTT. The encoded protein is CATSRADRVGEKLFF.